What follows are 27 T cell receptor beta chains derived from one specimen sequenced in a study of T cells after yellow fever vaccination. Each CDR3 protein is one row after TCRdb ran MiXCR on the 5' RACE reads. The sample lists 200,000 to 300,000 distinct CDR3 sequences, less than 8.5% occurring once. Sequenced material: CD4+ T cells sorted from PBMCs, taken 15 days after the yellow fever booster vaccination. The receptors shown here come from a man between 25 and 39 years old who received the YFV17D yellow fever vaccine.

This clonotype appeared many times. The chain employs TRBV7-2 and TRBJ1-1; D call uncertain. The ends were cut back, 6 bases at V and 1 base at J, with 9 bases in the middle. CDR1 and CDR2 from the germline V gene are SGHTA and FQGNSA. The CDR3 runs to 13 residues. The CDR3 DNA is TGTGCCAGCAGACCAACTCCGAACACTGAAGCTTTCTTT. Its protein product is CASRPTPNTEAFF. The full variable domain, with the rest looked up from reference TRBV7-2 and TRBJ1-1, is GAGVSQSPSNKVTEKGKDVELRCDPISGHTALYWYRQSLGQGLEFLIYFQGNSAPDKSGLPSDRFSAERTGGSVSTLTIQRTQQEDSAVYLCASRPTPNTEAFFGQGTRLTVV.

This clonotype was recorded a few times. The rearrangement uses TRBV6-5 and TRBJ2-1; the D is unclear. CDR3 length: 12 residues. Trimming shortened V by 6 bases and J by 9 bases, and 12 bases separated the two germline ends. Germline V gives CDR1 MNHEY, CDR2 SVGAGI. The CDR3 sequence is CASSPEAGEQFF. CDR3 sequence (DNA): TGTGCCAGCAGCCCCGAGGCTGGTGAGCAGTTCTTC.

This clonotype was seen repeatedly, ten times or more. J is TRBJ2-2 and V is TRBV5-1; no reliable D call. The germline gives CDR1 SGHRS, CDR2 YFSETQ. The CDR3 has 15 residues. Trimming removed 0 bases from V and 1 base from J, with 7 bases in between. DNA of the CDR3: TGCGCCAGCAGCTTGGGGCCGGAGAACACCGGGGAGCTGTTTTTT. Residues: CASSLGPENTGELFF.

This clonotype occurred many times. The V gene is TRBV3-1, the J gene TRBJ1-6, with a tentative D call TRBD1 (6 bases). CDR1 is LGHDT and CDR2 is YNNKEL in the germline V gene (reference sequence). The CDR3 is made up of 15 amino acids. V lost 3 bases to trimming and J lost 10 bases, with 16 bases between them. The CDR3 DNA follows: TGTGCCAGCAGCCACGGGACACCTAAGAGGTCACCCCTCCACTTT. It translates to CASSHGTPKRSPLHF.

This clonotype was seen only a few times. This rearrangement joins TRBV6-5 to TRBJ2-7; 7 nucleotides line up with TRBD2. Germline V gene sequence: CDR1 MNHEY, CDR2 SVGAGI. This CDR3 spans 15 amino acids. Losses at the gene ends were 2 bases for V and 7 bases for J; bases not matched to a gene: 11. CDR3 amino acids: CASSYTSGTGGEQYF. The CDR3 region has the DNA TGTGCCAGCAGTTACACGAGCGGGACGGGCGGTGAGCAGTACTTC.

This clonotype has at least ten counts. This chain uses TRBV10-3 with TRBJ2-7; D is undetermined. The CDR3 contains 12 residues. V lost 7 bases and J lost 5, with 12 bases in between. CDR1 is ENHRY, CDR2 SYGVKD, per germline. CDR3 nucleotide sequence: TGTGCCATCAAGGCCGCCGGGCACGAGCAGTACTTC. It codes for CAIKAAGHEQYF.

This clonotype was counted at least ten times. The chain has TRBV6-6 and TRBJ2-7; no firm D call. Trimming left V 5 bases short and J 0 bases short, with 8 bases between. Germline V gene lookup returns CDR1 MNHNY and CDR2 SVGAGI (reference sequence). There are 13 residues in the CDR3. DNA for the CDR3: TGTGCCAGCAGTAAGGTCAGCTCCTACGAGCAGTACTTC. Translation gives CASSKVSSYEQYF.

There are a few counts of this clonotype. The chain carries TRBV20-1 and TRBJ2-3; maybe TRBD1 (6 bases). V lost 3 bases and J lost 4, with 11 bases in between. Looked up from germline, CDR1 is DFQATT and CDR2 is SNEGSKA (reference sequence). The CDR3 consists of 13 residues. CDR3 in amino acids: CSARDSQADTQYF. The CDR3 DNA reads TGCAGTGCTAGGGACAGTCAAGCAGATACGCAGTATTTT.

This clonotype was recorded many times. The chain employs TRBV4-2 and TRBJ1-5; 8 bases are a match to TRBD1. V lost 4 bases to trimming and J lost 6 bases; unmatched junction nucleotides: 8. The germline V gene encodes CDR1 LGHNA and CDR2 YNFKEQ. The CDR3 spans 15 residues. The CDR3 DNA is TGTGCCAGCAGCCTCGAGACAGGGGACAGTCAGCCCCAGCATTTT. This encodes CASSLETGDSQPQHF.

The V and J genes are TRBV12-3 or TRBV12-4 and TRBJ2-1; 8 nucleotides agree with TRBD2. V trimming: 9 bases; J trimming: 0 bases; junction bases outside the gene matches: 10. The CDR3 runs 16 residues. DNA for the CDR3: TGTGCCAGTACCGGGGGGGGGCGAATCTCCTACAATGAGCAGTTCTTC. Amino acid sequence: CASTGGGRISYNEQFF.

J is TRBJ1-1 and V is TRBV7-2; D gene unclear. The germline V gene encodes CDR1 SGHTA and CDR2 FQGNSA. The V gene lost 5 bases and the J gene lost 5 bases, with 9 bases spanning the gap. There are 12 residues in the CDR3. The CDR3 sequence is CASSEPRTEAFF. The DNA for the CDR3 is TGTGCCAGCAGCGAACCTAGAACTGAAGCTTTCTTT.

The chain couples TRBV7-2 to TRBJ1-5; tentatively, D is TRBD1 (5 bases). Trimming took 8 bases from V and 7 from J, leaving 15 bases between them. Germline V gene lookup returns CDR1 SGHTA and CDR2 FQGNSA. The CDR3 is 13 amino acids. The CDR3 sequence is CASGQASGQPQHF. The DNA of the CDR3 is TGTGCCAGCGGGCAGGCCTCAGGGCAGCCCCAGCATTTT.

This clonotype was counted between two and nine times. The chain has TRBV20-1 and TRBJ2-3, with 8 bases aligning to TRBD1. Germline loops: CDR1 DFQATT, CDR2 SNEGSKA (reference sequence). Losses at the gene ends were 5 bases for V and 2 bases for J; bases not matched to a gene: 6. The length of the CDR3 is 14 residues. This CDR3 reads CSAPRTGPTDTQYF. The CDR3 nucleotides are TGCAGTGCTCCCAGGACAGGGCCCACAGATACGCAGTATTTT.

This clonotype was seen a few times. CDR3 amino acids: CASSLEIGFKQFF. The CDR3 DNA sequence: TGCGCCAGCAGCTTGGAAATCGGATTTAAGCAGTTCTTC. The genes are TRBV5-1 and TRBJ2-1, with unresolved D. Trimming shortened V by 0 bases and J by 11 bases, and 12 bases separated the two germline ends. Germline loops: CDR1 SGHRS, CDR2 YFSETQ. This CDR3 region has 13 residues.

This clonotype was detected a few times. The chain is built from TRBV7-2 and TRBJ2-7; D call uncertain. From germline, CDR1 is SGHTA and CDR2 FQGNSA. V lost 5 bases and J 3 bases, leaving 11 bases between the germline ends. The CDR3 contains 13 residues. The CDR3 bases are TGTGCCAGCAGCCCCCTTTGGAGCTACGAGCAGTACTTC. Protein: CASSPLWSYEQYF.

With respect to this clonotype: A junction end diverges from the germline sequence, so it may reflect a read error. The rearrangement links TRBV7-2 to TRBJ2-7; 10 bases are a match to TRBD1. The CDR3 runs to 14 residues. The germline CDR1 and CDR2 sequences are SGHTA and FQGNSA. CDR3 protein: CASTQTGGPYEKYF. Here the CDR3 DNA reads TGTGCCAGCACCCAGACAGGGGGCCCCTACGAGAAGTACTTC.

The table lists this clonotype with many counts. The chain is built from TRBV12-3 or TRBV12-4 and TRBJ2-1; 8 positions agree with TRBD2. Trimming cost V 7 bases and J 0 bases; bases outside gene matches: 8. This CDR3 contains 16 residues. The CDR3 region is CASNIAGTSSYNEQFF. As DNA, the CDR3 is TGTGCCAGCAATATTGCCGGGACTAGCTCCTACAATGAGCAGTTCTTC.

The chain recombines TRBV20-1 with TRBJ1-1; perhaps TRBD1 as D (5 bases). CDR1 and CDR2 from the germline V gene are DFQATT and SNEGSKA (reference sequence). The V end lost 6 bases, the J end lost 3 bases, and 20 bases lay between the germline ends. The CDR3 is 15 residues long. CDR3 bases: TGCAGTGCCCCGAGACAGTCATCGCCAGACACTGAAGCTTTCTTT. Translation: CSAPRQSSPDTEAFF.

About this clonotype: A much larger clone differs from this one at a single base, so this may be a read error. V and J are TRBV10-3 and TRBJ2-3; D is uncertain. The CDR3 totals 12 residues. The V gene's germline CDR1 is ENHRY and CDR2 SYGVKD. V gave up 5 bases and J gave up 4 bases, with 7 bases separating them. The CDR3 is CAISKRSDTQYF. CDR3 coding DNA: TGTGCCATCAGTAAAAGGTCAGATACGCAGTATTTT.

V is TRBV7-2 and J is TRBJ2-7; D uncertain. The CDR3 contains 10 residues. Trimming took 10 bases from V and 5 from J, leaving 9 bases between them. Germline V gene lookup returns CDR1 SGHTA and CDR2 FQGNSA. The CDR3 is CANHMHEQYF. As DNA, the CDR3 is TGTGCCAACCACATGCACGAGCAGTACTTC.

This clonotype has a count of ten or more. The chain combines TRBV7-8 with TRBJ2-5; possible D gene TRBD2, 6 bases. The germline V gene has CDR1 SGHVS and CDR2 FQNEAQ. The CDR3 spans 14 residues. V lost 5 bases to trimming and J lost 5 bases, with 15 bases between them. CDR3 in amino acids: CASSRDGGTETQYF. As DNA, the CDR3 is TGTGCCAGCAGCCGCGACGGGGGAACGGAGACCCAGTACTTC.

The chain employs TRBV29-1 and TRBJ2-3; 7 bases map to TRBD2. CDR1 SQVTM and CDR2 ANQGSEA come from the germline V gene. This CDR3 has 12 residues. After removal of 6 bases from V and 5 bases from J, the junction contained 5 bases not matched to a gene. This chain's CDR3 is CSVRPSGDTQYF. CDR3 nucleotides: TGCAGCGTACGACCTAGCGGAGATACGCAGTATTTT.

This clonotype has a handful of counts. The chain recombines TRBV6-5 with TRBJ2-7; possibly TRBD1 for D (6 bases). The CDR3 runs to 14 residues. V was clipped by 2 bases and J by 2 bases, with 10 bases between them. Germline lookup yields CDR1 MNHEY and CDR2 SVGAGI. This CDR3 reads CASSYNRAPYEQYF. In nucleotides, the CDR3 is TGTGCCAGCAGTTACAACAGGGCGCCCTACGAGCAGTACTTC.

This chain links TRBV27 with TRBJ2-1, with D tentatively TRBD2 (5 bases). This CDR3 has 18 amino acids. V was shortened by 4 bases and J by 0 bases, with 19 bases between the two germline ends. CDR1 and CDR2 (germline): MNHEY, SMNVEV (reference sequence). CDR3 nucleotide sequence: TGTGCCAGCAGTTCCACACCCCGGACTTTCAGCTCCTACAATGAGCAGTTCTTC. Its translation is CASSSTPRTFSSYNEQFF.

This clonotype has just a few counts. The rearrangement uses TRBV5-1 and TRBJ1-4; a possible D gene is TRBD1 (5 bases). Trimming stripped 0 bases from V and 3 bases from J, with 9 bases between. CDR1 and CDR2 from the germline V gene are SGHRS and YFSETQ. The CDR3 length is 15 residues. The DNA for the CDR3 is TGCGCCAGCAGCTTGGCGCAGGGCTCTAATGAAAAACTGTTTTTT. As protein: CASSLAQGSNEKLFF.

The V and J genes are TRBV5-4 and TRBJ1-2, with TRBD1 as a possible D gene (6 bases). Per the germline V gene, CDR1 is SGHNT and CDR2 is YYREEE (reference sequence). This CDR3 comprises 17 residues. Trimming took 0 bases from V and 5 from J, leaving 20 bases between them. The CDR3: CASSLAGGGRTRYGYTF. As DNA, the CDR3 is TGTGCCAGCAGCTTGGCCGGGGGCGGACGGACTCGTTATGGCTACACCTTC.

This clonotype was observed at least ten times. V is TRBV7-8 and J is TRBJ2-5; D call uncertain. This CDR3 has 13 residues. V was clipped by 0 bases and J by 4 bases, with 6 bases between them. Germline loops: CDR1 SGHVS, CDR2 FQNEAQ. The CDR3 loop is CASSLAYGETQYF. Here the CDR3 DNA reads TGTGCCAGCAGCTTAGCATACGGAGAGACCCAGTACTTC.